The 20 T cell receptor beta chains in this list originate from one sample, sequenced in a study of metastatic and nonmetastatic thyroid tumors. Treatment of any kind had been given to no patient before thyroid surgery. TCRdb re-clonotyped the PCR reads through MiXCR. The data contain approximately 16,000 clones, around 13% of them seen just once; the ten biggest clones take up approximately 30%. Specimen: blood. Receptor source: a female donor with papillary thyroid cancer or a benign thyroid nodule (not recorded which). Some clones in this sample may be carry-over from other donors' samples.

This clone was observed at least ten times. This chain links TRBV29-1 with TRBJ2-1; D uncertain. The germline CDR1 and CDR2 sequences are SQVTM and ANQGSEA. This CDR3 is built from 12 residues. Trimming stripped 4 bases from V and 8 bases from J, with 12 bases between. CDR3 region: CSVVGNSDEQFF. The CDR3 bases are TGCAGCGTTGTAGGGAACTCCGATGAGCAGTTCTTC.

This clone was detected a few times. A much bigger clone sits one base away, suggesting this may be a read error. Other DNA sequences in this sample translate to the same CDR3. The gene calls are TRBV7-9 and TRBJ1-1; D not certain. Per the germline V gene, CDR1 is SEHNR and CDR2 is FQNEAQ (reference sequence). Trimming pared 1 base from V and 7 bases from J, leaving 7 bases between. There are 12 residues in the CDR3. The DNA of the CDR3 is TGTGCCAGCAGCTTAGATCTAGGTGAAGCTTTCTTT. It specifies CASSLDLGEAFF.

V is TRBV28 and J is TRBJ1-1, with D maybe TRBD1 (5 bases). V was pared by 8 bases and J by 1 base, with 14 bases between. Germline assignment: CDR1 MDHEN and CDR2 SYDVKM. The CDR3 covers 14 residues. The CDR3 nucleotides are TGTGCCAGCCAGGGAGATGTGTCGAACACTGAAGCTTTCTTT. The encoded protein is CASQGDVSNTEAFF.

The rearrangement joins TRBV2 to TRBJ2-5, with D uncertain. The germline gives CDR1 SNHLY, CDR2 FYNNEI. V was clipped by 1 base and J by 1 base, with 10 bases between them. This CDR3 comprises 15 residues. CDR3 sequence reads: CASSEGEGPQETQYF. The CDR3 DNA reads TGTGCCAGCAGTGAAGGAGAAGGTCCCCAAGAGACCCAGTACTTC.

This clone was seen only a few times. The gene calls are TRBV6-2 or TRBV6-3 and TRBJ2-2, with D perhaps TRBD1 (5 bases). Germline CDR1 and CDR2: MNHEY and SVGEGT. The CDR3 consists of 16 residues. The ends were cut back, 0 bases at V and 6 bases at J, with 14 bases in the middle. The CDR3 coding sequence is TGTGCCAGCAGTTACTCACTGGGGCACCTCCCCGGGGAGCTGTTTTTT. It specifies CASSYSLGHLPGELFF.

This clone was found many times. The sample carries other DNA sequences with the same CDR3. V and J are TRBV4-1 and TRBJ1-4; D possibly corresponds to TRBD1 (6 bases). Germline-derived CDR1 and CDR2 are MGHRA and YSYEKL. Trimming removed 4 bases from V and 1 base from J, with 10 bases in between. This CDR3 has 15 residues. The CDR3 loop reads CASSRRQETNEKLFF. The CDR3 nucleotides read TGCGCCAGCAGCCGCCGACAGGAAACTAATGAAAAACTGTTTTTT.

This clone was seen at least ten times. V gene TRBV19 combines with J gene TRBJ1-3, with unresolved D. Germline lookup yields CDR1 LNHDA and CDR2 SQIVND (reference sequence). V was clipped by 3 bases and J by 0 bases, with 6 bases between them. CDR3 length: 14 residues. The CDR3 spells CASSMSLSGNTIYF. The CDR3 nucleotides read TGTGCCAGTAGTATGAGCCTCTCTGGAAACACCATATATTTT. The full variable domain, completed using reference TRBV19 and TRBJ1-3, is DGGITQSPKYLFRKEGQNVTLSCEQNLNHDAMYWYRQDPGQGLRLIYYSQIVNDFQKGDIAEGYSVSREKKESFPLTVTSAQKNPTAFYLCASSMSLSGNTIYFGEGSWLTVV.

This clone showed up many times. The V call is TRBV12-5, the J call TRBJ2-5, with no clear D. Germline V gene lookup returns CDR1 LGHNT and CDR2 FRNRAP. There are 12 residues in the CDR3. The V end was cut by 0 bases, the J end by 5 bases, with 4 bases between. The CDR3: CASGLVPETQYF. CDR3 coding DNA: TGTGCTAGTGGTTTGGTCCCGGAGACCCAGTACTTC.

This clone was seen many times. The chain carries TRBV9 and TRBJ2-3; D is perhaps TRBD1 (6 bases). Germline values: CDR1 SGDLS, CDR2 YYNGEE. V was cut by 0 bases and J by 6 bases, with 11 bases left in between. The CDR3 has 14 amino acids. The CDR3 sequence is CASSVVQGSDTQYF. The DNA of the CDR3 is TGTGCCAGCAGCGTAGTACAGGGATCCGATACGCAGTATTTT.

By its share, this clone is medium-sized (0.01 to 0.1%). J is TRBJ1-1 and V is TRBV28; possible D gene TRBD1, 6 bases. CDR1 and CDR2 (germline): MDHEN, SYDVKM. The CDR3 runs to 14 residues. Trimming shortened V by 4 bases and J by 1 base, and 10 bases separated the two germline ends. In nucleotides, the CDR3 is TGTGCCAGCAGTTGGGCAGGGGAGAACACTGAAGCTTTCTTT. This translates into CASSWAGENTEAFF.

The sample holds a few counts of this clone. This may stem from a read error, because a much larger clone lies one nucleotide away. V and J are TRBV4-1 and TRBJ2-1; TRBD2 agrees at 8 bases. The CDR3 runs 15 residues. Per the germline V gene, CDR1 is MGHRA and CDR2 is YSYEKL. V shed 10 bases, J shed 7 bases, and the junction held 15 bases outside the gene matches. CDR3 sequence reads: CAIIGLTGGDNEQFF. In DNA, the CDR3 is TGCGCCATCATTGGTCTTACGGGAGGGGATAATGAGCAGTTCTTC.

Here the CDR3 reads CATVGGATNYCYTF. The CDR3 DNA sequence: TGTGCCACCGTAGGAGGGGCTACTAATTATTGCTACACCTTC. This chain links TRBV24-1 with TRBJ1-2; the D gene is possibly TRBD1 (5 bases). In germline, CDR1 is KGHDR, CDR2 SFDVKD. This CDR3 has 14 residues. V lost 9 bases and J lost 9, with 22 bases in between.

Turning to this clone: At one end the junction does not follow the germline gene, possibly because of a read error. The chain couples TRBV6-5 to TRBJ1-4, with D perhaps matching TRBD1 (6 bases). The CDR3 covers 15 residues. CDR1 MNHEY and CDR2 SVGAGI come from the germline V gene. CDR3 residues: CASSYTGPRCEKLVF. The CDR3 DNA reads as TGTGCCAGCAGTTACACAGGGCCCCGGTGTGAAAAACTGGTTTTT.

The chain has TRBV20-1 and TRBJ2-1; 7 positions match TRBD2. The germline gives CDR1 DFQATT, CDR2 SNEGSKA (reference sequence). The CDR3 consists of 14 residues. The J segment lost 5 bases and the V segment lost 8 bases, leaving 12 bases of the junction unmatched. This CDR3 reads CSSITSVVNNEQFF. CDR3 nucleotides: TGCAGTTCTATTACTAGCGTGGTCAACAATGAGCAGTTCTTC.

This clone was detected many times. This sequence joins TRBV20-1 and TRBJ2-1; D remains unclear. V was cut by 3 bases and J by 9 bases, with 18 bases left in between. In germline, CDR1 is DFQATT, CDR2 SNEGSKA (reference sequence). CDR3 length equals 14 residues. The CDR3 region is CSARALGPLGEQFF. The CDR3 DNA follows: TGCAGTGCTAGGGCCCTGGGTCCACTTGGTGAGCAGTTCTTC.

This rearrangement joins TRBV19 to TRBJ2-1; TRBD1 is a possible D gene (5 bases). Germline lookup yields CDR1 LNHDA and CDR2 SQIVND (reference sequence). Trimming cost V 5 bases and J 5 bases, with 13 bases left between them. This CDR3 comprises 14 residues. The CDR3 reads CASSLSGFDNEQFF. CDR3 DNA sequence: TGTGCCAGTAGTTTATCAGGGTTCGACAATGAGCAGTTCTTC.

This clone has only one observation. One end of the junction fails to match germline, which may point to a read error. The chain has TRBV11-2 and TRBJ2-7; 8 nucleotides agree with TRBD1. The CDR3 runs 15 residues. In germline, CDR1 is SGHAT, CDR2 FQNNGV. CDR3 amino acids: CARSLGTGSWYEQYF. The CDR3 bases are TGTGCCAGGAGCTTAGGGACAGGCTCGTGGTACGAGCAGTACTTC. The full variable domain, in which reference TRBV11-2 and TRBJ2-7 provide the parts outside the CDR3, is EAGVAQSPRYKIIEKRQSVAFWCNPISGHATLYWYQQILGQGPKLLIQFQNNGVVDDSQLPKDRFSAERLKGVDSTLKIQPAKLEDSAVYLCARSLGTGSWYEQYFGPGTRLTVT.

This clone is deemed medium-sized. The DNA of the CDR3 is TGTGCCAGCAGCTCACTAGCCAAAAACATTCAGTACTTC. Translation: CASSSLAKNIQYF. V usage is TRBV28 and J usage is TRBJ2-4; D remains ambiguous. The V end lost 6 bases, the J end lost 0 bases, and 6 bases lay between the germline ends. The CDR3 totals 13 residues. CDR1 is MDHEN, CDR2 SYDVKM, per germline.

The CDR3 sequence is CASSETGVRGYTF. Here the CDR3 DNA reads TGTGCCAGCAGTGAGACAGGGGTGCGAGGCTACACCTTC. This chain joins TRBV6-1 and TRBJ1-2; 8 bases map to TRBD1. Germline V CDR1 and CDR2: MNHNS, SASEGT. The CDR3 is made up of 13 amino acids. Trimming cost V 3 bases and J 8 bases; bases outside gene matches: 5.

This clone was recorded at least ten times. This could be a read error, since a much larger clone is one nucleotide away. V usage is TRBV6-1 and J usage is TRBJ2-7; TRBD1 matches at 9 bases. The germline V gene encodes CDR1 MNHNS and CDR2 SASEGT. The CDR3 is made up of 13 amino acids. The CDR3 region is CASRGQGPYEQCF. The DNA for the CDR3 is TGTGCCAGCAGGGGACAGGGCCCCTACGAGCAGTGCTTC.